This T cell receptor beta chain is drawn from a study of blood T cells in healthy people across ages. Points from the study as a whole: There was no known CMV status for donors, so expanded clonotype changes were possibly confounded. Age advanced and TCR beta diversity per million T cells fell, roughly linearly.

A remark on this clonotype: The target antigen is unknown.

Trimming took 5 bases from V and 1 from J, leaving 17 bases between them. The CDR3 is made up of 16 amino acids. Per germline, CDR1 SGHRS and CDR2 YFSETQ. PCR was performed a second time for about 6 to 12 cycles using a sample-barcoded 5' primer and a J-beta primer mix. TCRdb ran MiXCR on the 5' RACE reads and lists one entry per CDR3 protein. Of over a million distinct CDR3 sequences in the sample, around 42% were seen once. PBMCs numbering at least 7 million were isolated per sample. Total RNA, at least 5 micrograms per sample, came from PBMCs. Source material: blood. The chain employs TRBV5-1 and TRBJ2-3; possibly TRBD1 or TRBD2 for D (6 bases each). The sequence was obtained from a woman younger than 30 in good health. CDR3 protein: CASRGGGAEGTDTQYF. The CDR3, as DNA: TGCGCCAGCAGAGGGGGAGGAGCGGAGGGCACAGATACGCAGTATTTT.